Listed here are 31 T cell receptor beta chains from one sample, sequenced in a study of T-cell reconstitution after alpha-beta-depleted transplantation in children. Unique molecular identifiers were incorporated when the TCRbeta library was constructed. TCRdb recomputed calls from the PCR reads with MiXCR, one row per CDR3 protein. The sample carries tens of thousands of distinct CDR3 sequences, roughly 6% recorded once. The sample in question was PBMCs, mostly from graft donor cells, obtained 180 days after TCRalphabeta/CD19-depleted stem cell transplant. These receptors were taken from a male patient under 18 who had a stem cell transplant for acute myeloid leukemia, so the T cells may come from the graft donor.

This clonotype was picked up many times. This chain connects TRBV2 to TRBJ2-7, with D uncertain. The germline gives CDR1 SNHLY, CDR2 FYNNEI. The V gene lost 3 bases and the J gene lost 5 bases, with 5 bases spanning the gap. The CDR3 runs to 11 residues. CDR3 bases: TGTGCCAGCAGTGAGGGCCACGAGCAGTACTTC. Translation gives CASSEGHEQYF.

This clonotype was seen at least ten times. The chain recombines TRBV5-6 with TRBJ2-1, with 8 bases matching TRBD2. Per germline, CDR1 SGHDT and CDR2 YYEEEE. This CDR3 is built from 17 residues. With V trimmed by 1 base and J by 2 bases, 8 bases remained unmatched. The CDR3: CASSLYLGLEAYNEQFF. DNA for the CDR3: TGTGCCAGCAGCTTGTATCTGGGACTAGAAGCCTACAATGAGCAGTTCTTC.

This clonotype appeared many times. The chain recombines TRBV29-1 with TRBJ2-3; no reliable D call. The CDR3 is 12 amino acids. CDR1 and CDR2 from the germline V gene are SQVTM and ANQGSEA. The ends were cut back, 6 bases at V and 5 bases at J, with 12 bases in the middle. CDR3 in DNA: TGCAGCGTAGAGTTGGAGAGAGATACGCAGTATTTT. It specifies CSVELERDTQYF.

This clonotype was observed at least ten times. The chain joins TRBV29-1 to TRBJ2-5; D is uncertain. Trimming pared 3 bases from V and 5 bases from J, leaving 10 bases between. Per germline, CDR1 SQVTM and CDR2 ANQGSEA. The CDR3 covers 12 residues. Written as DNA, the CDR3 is TGCAGCGTTGACCTGGGCCTGGAGACCCAGTACTTC. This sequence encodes CSVDLGLETQYF. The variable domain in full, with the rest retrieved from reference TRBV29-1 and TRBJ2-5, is SAVISQKPSRDICQRGTSLTIQCQVDSQVTMMFWYRQQPGQSLTLIATANQGSEATYESGFVIDKFPISRPNLTFSTLTVSNMSPEDSSIYLCSVDLGLETQYFGPGTRLLVL.

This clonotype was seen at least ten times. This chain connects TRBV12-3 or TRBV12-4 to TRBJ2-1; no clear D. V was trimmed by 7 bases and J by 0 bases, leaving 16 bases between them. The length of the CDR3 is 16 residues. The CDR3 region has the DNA TGTGCCAGCACCTACGGCGGCTCGCGCTCCTACAATGAGCAGTTCTTC. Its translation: CASTYGGSRSYNEQFF.

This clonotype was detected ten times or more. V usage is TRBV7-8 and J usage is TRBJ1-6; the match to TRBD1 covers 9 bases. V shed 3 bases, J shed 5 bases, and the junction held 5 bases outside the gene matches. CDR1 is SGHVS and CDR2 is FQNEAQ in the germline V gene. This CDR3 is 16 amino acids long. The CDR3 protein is CASSLGTGLNNSPLHF. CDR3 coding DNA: TGTGCCAGCAGCTTGGGGACAGGGTTGAATAATTCACCCCTCCACTTT.

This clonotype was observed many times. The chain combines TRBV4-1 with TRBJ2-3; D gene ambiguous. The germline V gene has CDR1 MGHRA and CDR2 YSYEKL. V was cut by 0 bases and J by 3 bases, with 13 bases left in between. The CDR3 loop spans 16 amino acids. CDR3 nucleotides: TGCGCCAGCAGCCAAGACGGGCTAGGAAGGACAGATACGCAGTATTTT. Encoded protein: CASSQDGLGRTDTQYF.

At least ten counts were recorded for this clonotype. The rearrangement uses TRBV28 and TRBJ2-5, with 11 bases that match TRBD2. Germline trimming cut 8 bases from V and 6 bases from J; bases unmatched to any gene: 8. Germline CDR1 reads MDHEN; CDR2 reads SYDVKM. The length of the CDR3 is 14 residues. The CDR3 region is CASDTSGSGKTQYF. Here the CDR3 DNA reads TGTGCCAGCGACACTAGCGGGAGTGGAAAGACCCAGTACTTC.

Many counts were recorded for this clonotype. CDR3 nucleotide sequence: TGTGCCAGCAGCTTAATTCCTAGCGAGCGCACAGATACGCAGTATTTT. Encoded protein: CASSLIPSERTDTQYF. The J gene is TRBJ2-3, the V gene TRBV7-8, with a possible D match to TRBD2 (6 bases). CDR1 is SGHVS, CDR2 FQNEAQ, per germline. V lost 2 bases and J 1 base, leaving 13 bases between the germline ends. This CDR3 region has 16 residues.

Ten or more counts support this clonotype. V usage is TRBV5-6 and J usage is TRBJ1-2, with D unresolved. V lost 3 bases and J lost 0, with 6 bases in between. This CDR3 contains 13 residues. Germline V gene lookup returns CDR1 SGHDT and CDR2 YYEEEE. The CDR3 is CASSSVANYGYTF. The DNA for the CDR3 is TGTGCCAGCAGCTCCGTAGCTAACTATGGCTACACCTTC.

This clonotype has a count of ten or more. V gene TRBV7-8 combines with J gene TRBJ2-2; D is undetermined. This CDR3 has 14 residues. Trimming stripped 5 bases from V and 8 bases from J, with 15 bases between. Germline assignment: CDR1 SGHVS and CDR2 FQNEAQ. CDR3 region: CASSPRASSGELFF. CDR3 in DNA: TGTGCCAGCAGCCCTAGGGCGTCTTCGGGGGAGCTGTTTTTT.

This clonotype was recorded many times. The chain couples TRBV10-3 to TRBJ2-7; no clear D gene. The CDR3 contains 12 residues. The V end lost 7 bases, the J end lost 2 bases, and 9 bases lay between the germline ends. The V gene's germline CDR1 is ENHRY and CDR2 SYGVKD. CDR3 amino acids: CAIKDGTYEQYF. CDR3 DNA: TGTGCCATCAAAGACGGAACCTACGAGCAGTACTTC.

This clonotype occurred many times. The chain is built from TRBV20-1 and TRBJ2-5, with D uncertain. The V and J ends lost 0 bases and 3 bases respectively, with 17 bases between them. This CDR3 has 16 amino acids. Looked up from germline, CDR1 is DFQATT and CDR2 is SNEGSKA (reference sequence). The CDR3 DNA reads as TGCAGTGCTAGAGATCCAGGCAGGTTCTGGAAAGAGACCCAGTACTTC. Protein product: CSARDPGRFWKETQYF.

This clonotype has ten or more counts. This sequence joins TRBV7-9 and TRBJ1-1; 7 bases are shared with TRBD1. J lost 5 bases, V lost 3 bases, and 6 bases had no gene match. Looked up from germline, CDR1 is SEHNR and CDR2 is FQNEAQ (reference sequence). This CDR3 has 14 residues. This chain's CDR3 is CASSFGGGATEAFF. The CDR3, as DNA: TGTGCCAGCAGCTTCGGAGGGGGCGCTACTGAAGCTTTCTTT.

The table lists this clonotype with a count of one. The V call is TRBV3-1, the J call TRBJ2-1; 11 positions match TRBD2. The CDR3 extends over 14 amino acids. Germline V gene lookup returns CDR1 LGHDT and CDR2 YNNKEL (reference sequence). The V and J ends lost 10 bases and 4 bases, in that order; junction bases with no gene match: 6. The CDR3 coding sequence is TGTGCCACCGAGACTAGCGGGAATTACAATGAGCAGTTCTTC. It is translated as CATETSGNYNEQFF.

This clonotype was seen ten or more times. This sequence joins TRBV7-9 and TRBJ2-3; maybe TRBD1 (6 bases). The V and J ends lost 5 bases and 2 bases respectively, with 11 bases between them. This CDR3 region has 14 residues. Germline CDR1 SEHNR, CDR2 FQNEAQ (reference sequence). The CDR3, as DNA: TGTGCCAGCAGCCCGCGGACAGTCACAGATACGCAGTATTTT. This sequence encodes CASSPRTVTDTQYF.

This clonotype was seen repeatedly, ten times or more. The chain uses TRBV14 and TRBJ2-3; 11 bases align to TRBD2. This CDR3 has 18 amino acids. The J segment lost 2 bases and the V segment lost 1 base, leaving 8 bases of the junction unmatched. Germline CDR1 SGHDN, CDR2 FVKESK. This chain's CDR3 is CASSQVSGLAVNTDTQYF. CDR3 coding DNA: TGTGCCAGCAGCCAAGTATCGGGACTAGCGGTCAACACAGATACGCAGTATTTT.

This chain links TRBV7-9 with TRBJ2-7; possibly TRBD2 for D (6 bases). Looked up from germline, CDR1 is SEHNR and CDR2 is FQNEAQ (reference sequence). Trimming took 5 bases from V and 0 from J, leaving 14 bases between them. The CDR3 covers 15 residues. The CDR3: CASSPGLRYSYEQYF. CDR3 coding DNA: TGTGCCAGCAGCCCCGGACTACGGTACTCCTACGAGCAGTACTTC. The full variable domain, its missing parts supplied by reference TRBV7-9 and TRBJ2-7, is DTGVSQNPRHKITKRGQNVTFRCDPISEHNRLYWYRQTLGQGPEFLTYFQNEAQLEKSRLLSDRFSAERPKGSFSTLEIQRTEQGDSAMYLCASSPGLRYSYEQYFGPGTRLTVT.

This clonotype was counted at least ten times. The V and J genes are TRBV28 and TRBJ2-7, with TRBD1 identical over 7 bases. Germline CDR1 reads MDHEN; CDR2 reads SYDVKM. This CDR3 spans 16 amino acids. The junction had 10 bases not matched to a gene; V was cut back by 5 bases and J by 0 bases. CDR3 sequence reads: CASSPNRGPLSYEQYF. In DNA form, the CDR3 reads TGTGCCAGCAGTCCAAACAGGGGTCCCCTCTCCTACGAGCAGTACTTC.

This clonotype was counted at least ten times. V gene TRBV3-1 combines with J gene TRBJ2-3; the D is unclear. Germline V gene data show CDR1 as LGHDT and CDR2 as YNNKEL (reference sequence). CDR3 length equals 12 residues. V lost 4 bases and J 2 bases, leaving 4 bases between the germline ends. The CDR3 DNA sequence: TGTGCCAGCAGCCCCCACACAGATACGCAGTATTTT. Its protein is CASSPHTDTQYF.

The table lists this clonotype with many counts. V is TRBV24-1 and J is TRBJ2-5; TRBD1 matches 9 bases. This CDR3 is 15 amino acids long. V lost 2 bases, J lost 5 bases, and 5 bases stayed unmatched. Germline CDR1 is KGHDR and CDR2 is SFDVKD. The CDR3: CATSDWIQGAETQYF. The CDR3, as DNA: TGTGCCACCAGTGATTGGATACAGGGGGCTGAGACCCAGTACTTC.

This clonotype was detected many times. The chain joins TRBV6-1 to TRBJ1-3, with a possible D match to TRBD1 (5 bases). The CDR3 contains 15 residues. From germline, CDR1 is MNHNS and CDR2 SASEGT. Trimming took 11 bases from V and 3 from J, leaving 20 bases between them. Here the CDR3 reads CAARGGPAFGNTIYF. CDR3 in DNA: TGTGCCGCCCGTGGGGGACCGGCCTTTGGAAACACCATATATTTT.

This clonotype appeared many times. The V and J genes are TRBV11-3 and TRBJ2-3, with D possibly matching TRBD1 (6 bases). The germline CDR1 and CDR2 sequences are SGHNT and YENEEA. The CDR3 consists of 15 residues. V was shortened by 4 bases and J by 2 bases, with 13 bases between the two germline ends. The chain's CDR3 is CASSYGQTDTDTQYF. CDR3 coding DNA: TGTGCCAGCAGCTACGGACAGACGGACACAGATACGCAGTATTTT.

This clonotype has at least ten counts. CDR3 protein: CASSLAESNQPQHF. As DNA, the CDR3 is TGTGCCAGCAGCTTAGCGGAAAGCAATCAGCCCCAGCATTTT. The chain links TRBV7-9 to TRBJ1-5; D unclear. CDR1 SEHNR and CDR2 FQNEAQ come from the germline V gene (reference sequence). The CDR3 runs 14 residues. V lost 0 bases, J lost 1 base, and 4 bases lay in between.

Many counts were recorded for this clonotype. CDR3 protein: CASSPLGGAYYGYTF. The CDR3 DNA is TGCGCCAGCAGCCCTCTGGGGGGCGCCTACTATGGCTACACCTTC. This chain joins TRBV5-1 and TRBJ1-2, with a tentative D call TRBD1 (6 bases). Germline CDR1 and CDR2: SGHRS and YFSETQ. This CDR3 comprises 15 residues. V was cut by 4 bases and J by 3 bases, with 16 bases left in between.

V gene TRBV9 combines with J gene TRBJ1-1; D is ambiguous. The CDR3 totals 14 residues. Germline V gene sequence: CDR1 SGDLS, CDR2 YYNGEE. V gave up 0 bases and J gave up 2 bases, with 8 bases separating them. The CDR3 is CASSVVAVNTEAFF. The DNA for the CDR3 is TGTGCCAGCAGCGTAGTGGCAGTCAACACTGAAGCTTTCTTT. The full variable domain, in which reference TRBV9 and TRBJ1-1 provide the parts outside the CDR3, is DSGVTQTPKHLITATGQRVTLRCSPRSGDLSVYWYQQSLDQGLQFLIQYYNGEERAKGNILERFSAQQFPDLHSELNLSSLELGDSALYFCASSVVAVNTEAFFGQGTRLTVV.

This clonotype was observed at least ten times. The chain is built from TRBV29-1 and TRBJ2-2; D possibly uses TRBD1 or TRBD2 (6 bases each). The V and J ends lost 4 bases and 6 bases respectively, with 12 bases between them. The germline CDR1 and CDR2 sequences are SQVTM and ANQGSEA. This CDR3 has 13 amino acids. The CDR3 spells CSVGRGTAGELFF. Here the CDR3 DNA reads TGCAGCGTTGGGAGGGGGACCGCCGGGGAGCTGTTTTTT.

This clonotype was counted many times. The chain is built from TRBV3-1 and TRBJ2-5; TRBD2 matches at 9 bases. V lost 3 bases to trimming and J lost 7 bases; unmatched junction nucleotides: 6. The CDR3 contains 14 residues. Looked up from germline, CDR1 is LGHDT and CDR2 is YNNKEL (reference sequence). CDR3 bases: TGTGCCAGCAGCCAGGCTAGCGGGGAAGGGACCCAGTACTTC. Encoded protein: CASSQASGEGTQYF.

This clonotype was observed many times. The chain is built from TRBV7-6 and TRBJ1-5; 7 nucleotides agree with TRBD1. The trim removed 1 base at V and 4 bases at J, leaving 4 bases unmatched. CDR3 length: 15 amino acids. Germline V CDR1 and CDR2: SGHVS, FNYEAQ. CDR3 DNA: TGTGCCAGCAGCTTAGGGGGACAGTTAAATCAGCCCCAGCATTTT. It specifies CASSLGGQLNQPQHF. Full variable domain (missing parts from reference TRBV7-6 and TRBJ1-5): GAGVSQSPRYKVTKRGQDVALRCDPISGHVSLYWYRQALGQGPEFLTYFNYEAQQDKSGLPNDRFSAERPEGSISTLTIQRTEQRDSAMYRCASSLGGQLNQPQHFGDGTRLSIL.

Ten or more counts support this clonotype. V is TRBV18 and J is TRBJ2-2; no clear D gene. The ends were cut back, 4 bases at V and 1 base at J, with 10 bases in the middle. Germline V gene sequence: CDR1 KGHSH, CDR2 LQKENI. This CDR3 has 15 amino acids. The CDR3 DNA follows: TGTGCCAGCTCACTTGCAGCTTGGAACACCGGGGAGCTGTTTTTT. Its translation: CASSLAAWNTGELFF.

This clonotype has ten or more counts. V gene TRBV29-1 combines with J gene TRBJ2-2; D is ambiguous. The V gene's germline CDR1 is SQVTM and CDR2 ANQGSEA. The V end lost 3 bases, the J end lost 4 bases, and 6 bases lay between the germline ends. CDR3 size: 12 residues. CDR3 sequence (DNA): TGCAGCGTTGAGGGGATCACCGGGGAGCTGTTTTTT. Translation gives CSVEGITGELFF.